The 25 T cell receptor beta chains in this list originate from one sample, sequenced in a study of CD4+ T cells in melanoma. Using immunoSEQ multiplex PCR, the repertoire was profiled, and TCRdb retains in-frame clones only, with some absent. The sample holds 20,000 to 25,000 clones, about 77% seen once. The source of these receptors is a human donor with melanoma.

This clone was seen a few times. CDR3 DNA: TGTGCCACCAGCAGAGATCTGGGGGAAAAACTGTTTTTT. Its protein is CATSRDLGEKLFF. The chain uses TRBV15 and TRBJ1-4; no clear D. V gave up 0 bases and J gave up 8 bases, with 7 bases separating them. CDR3 length: 13 residues. CDR1 and CDR2 (germline): LNHNV, YYDKDF (reference sequence).

This chain joins TRBV19 and TRBJ1-1; D not resolved. CDR1 and CDR2 (germline): LNHDA, SQIVND (reference sequence). The CDR3 runs to 11 residues. V lost 7 bases and J lost 8, with 11 bases in between. The CDR3: CASIRKQEAFF. DNA for the CDR3: TGTGCCAGTATCAGGAAGCAGGAAGCTTTCTTT.

The chain couples TRBV18 to TRBJ1-1, with no clear D. The CDR3 loop spans 13 amino acids. V gave up 6 bases and J gave up 5 bases, with 13 bases separating them. Germline assignment: CDR1 KGHSH and CDR2 LQKENI. The CDR3 region is CASSYGPGTEAFF. The CDR3 DNA reads TGTGCCAGCTCCTATGGTCCCGGGACTGAAGCTTTCTTT.

The rearrangement uses TRBV27 and TRBJ2-7; 10 positions agree with TRBD2. The CDR3 extends over 17 amino acids. CDR1 is MNHEY, CDR2 SMNVEV, per germline (reference sequence). The V and J ends lost 5 bases and 3 bases, in that order; junction bases with no gene match: 13. DNA of the CDR3: TGTGCCAGCAGTGTAACCCCTACTAGCGGGGCTTTCTACGAGCAGTACTTC. Translated, it gives CASSVTPTSGAFYEQYF.

This clone occurred once. The chain carries TRBV7-9 and TRBJ2-2; tentatively, D is TRBD1 (6 bases). V lost 5 bases and J lost 3, with 13 bases in between. Germline V CDR1 and CDR2: SEHNR, FQNEAQ (reference sequence). The CDR3 is 15 amino acids. The chain's CDR3 is CASSTTGPDTGELFF. The CDR3 DNA reads TGTGCCAGCAGCACTACAGGGCCGGACACCGGGGAGCTGTTTTTT.

The chain links TRBV7-9 to TRBJ1-5; weak D call: TRBD1 (6 bases). CDR1 and CDR2 from the germline V gene are SEHNR and FQNEAQ (reference sequence). Trimming took 6 bases from V and 4 from J, leaving 10 bases between them. The CDR3 loop spans 13 amino acids. CDR3 protein: CASSKQGNQPQHF. CDR3 sequence (DNA): TGTGCCAGCAGTAAACAGGGTAATCAGCCCCAGCATTTT.

The chain recombines TRBV14 with TRBJ1-1; possible D gene TRBD1, 5 bases. CDR1 is SGHDN, CDR2 FVKESK, per germline. V was pared by 4 bases and J by 1 base, with 10 bases between. This CDR3 region has 14 residues. The CDR3 sequence is CASSREGRNTEAFF. CDR3 sequence (DNA): TGTGCCAGCAGCCGGGAGGGGCGGAACACTGAAGCTTTCTTT.

J is TRBJ2-3 and V is TRBV7-6; D may be TRBD2 (7 bases). Trimming removed 5 bases from V and 6 bases from J, with 18 bases in between. Germline V CDR1 and CDR2: SGHVS, FNYEAQ. This CDR3 has 15 amino acids. The CDR3 region has the DNA TGTGCCAGCAGCAGCCGCGGGGGCTTGGGGGATACGCAGTATTTT. Amino acid sequence: CASSSRGGLGDTQYF.

This sequence joins TRBV29-1 and TRBJ2-5; TRBD2 matches 7 bases. J lost 5 bases, V lost 8 bases, and 8 bases had no gene match. Germline loops: CDR1 SQVTM, CDR2 ANQGSEA. The CDR3 loop spans 12 amino acids. CDR3 DNA sequence: TGCAGCACCGAGACTAGCTGGGAGACCCAGTACTTC. This sequence encodes CSTETSWETQYF.

This clone has just a few counts. The chain joins TRBV7-2 to TRBJ1-5; D ambiguous. V was clipped by 6 bases and J by 3 bases, with 9 bases between them. CDR1 and CDR2 (germline): SGHTA, FQGNSA. The CDR3 runs to 13 residues. CDR3 amino acids: CASRRGNNQPQHF. The CDR3 DNA is TGTGCCAGCAGACGTGGTAACAATCAGCCCCAGCATTTT. Filled out from reference TRBV7-2 and TRBJ1-5, the complete variable domain reads GAGVSQSPSNKVTEKGKDVELRCDPISGHTALYWYRQSLGQGLEFLIYFQGNSAPDKSGLPSDRFSAERTGGSVSTLTIQRTQQEDSAVYLCASRRGNNQPQHFGDGTRLSIL.

The chain recombines TRBV5-1 with TRBJ1-4, with TRBD1 identical over 7 bases. Germline CDR1 and CDR2: SGHRS and YFSETQ. This CDR3 comprises 17 residues. The V segment lost 1 base and the J segment 1 base; nucleotides outside the gene matches: 7. CDR3 sequence reads: CASSLPLQGKTNEKLFF. The CDR3 DNA follows: TGCGCCAGCAGCTTGCCATTACAGGGGAAAACTAATGAAAAACTGTTTTTT.

The chain is built from TRBV6-1 and TRBJ2-5, with TRBD1 identical over 7 bases. CDR1 MNHNS and CDR2 SASEGT come from the germline V gene. The CDR3 extends over 15 amino acids. The V segment lost 4 bases and the J segment 5 bases; nucleotides outside the gene matches: 10. CDR3 in DNA: TGTGCCAGCAGTGGAAAGACAGGGTCGCGCGAGACCCAGTACTTC. Protein product: CASSGKTGSRETQYF.

J is TRBJ1-5 and V is TRBV30; TRBD1 matches 8 bases. The CDR3 covers 14 residues. Germline V gives CDR1 GTSNPN, CDR2 SVGIG (reference sequence). J gave up 7 bases and V 3 bases, and 8 bases lay outside the gene matches. The CDR3 protein is CAWSEGQGEQPQHF. In DNA form, the CDR3 reads TGTGCCTGGAGCGAAGGACAGGGTGAGCAGCCCCAGCATTTT.

The chain carries TRBV5-1 and TRBJ2-2; 10 bases are shared with TRBD2. This CDR3 is built from 16 residues. Per germline, CDR1 SGHRS and CDR2 YFSETQ. Unmatched junction bases numbered 6, after V lost 2 bases and J lost 5 bases. The CDR3, as DNA: TGCGCCAGCAGCTTACTAGCGGGGAGGAAGACCGGGGAGCTGTTTTTT. Its translation: CASSLLAGRKTGELFF. Combining the CDR3 with reference TRBV5-1 and TRBJ2-2 gives the whole variable domain KAGVTQTPRYLIKTRGQQVTLSCSPISGHRSVSWYQQTPGQGLQFLFEYFSETQRNKGNFPGRFSGRQFSNSRSEMNVSTLELGDSALYLCASSLLAGRKTGELFFGEGSRLTVL.

This chain connects TRBV11-2 to TRBJ1-2; the D gene is possibly TRBD1 (6 bases). V was shortened by 3 bases and J by 4 bases, with 18 bases between the two germline ends. Per the germline V gene, CDR1 is SGHAT and CDR2 is FQNNGV. The CDR3 has 16 residues. CDR3 DNA sequence: TGTGCCAGCAGCTTGGGTAATAACAGGGCCCCCTATGGCTACACCTTC. Translating gives CASSLGNNRAPYGYTF.

The chain links TRBV30 to TRBJ1-1; 8 nucleotides agree with TRBD1. V trimming: 5 bases; J trimming: 4 bases; junction bases outside the gene matches: 6. The CDR3 covers 13 residues. From germline, CDR1 is GTSNPN and CDR2 SVGIG (reference sequence). Here the CDR3 DNA reads TGTGCCTGGGACAGGGGTTCGACCACTGAAGCTTTCTTT. Translating gives CAWDRGSTTEAFF.

The chain carries TRBV4-1 and TRBJ2-1; D gene ambiguous. The CDR3 runs 12 residues. Trimming pared 0 bases from V and 9 bases from J, leaving 6 bases between. The germline V gene encodes CDR1 MGHRA and CDR2 YSYEKL. CDR3 in DNA: TGCGCCAGCAGCCAAGATCGGGTTGAGCAGTTCTTC. It yields the protein CASSQDRVEQFF.

CDR3 coding DNA: TGCAGCGTTGATATTTCCATGAACACTGAAGCTTTCTTT. Its translation: CSVDISMNTEAFF. The V and J genes are TRBV29-1 and TRBJ1-1; D is undetermined. Trimming left V 3 bases short and J 0 bases short, with 8 bases between. Germline V gives CDR1 SQVTM, CDR2 ANQGSEA. The CDR3 runs 13 residues.

The genes are TRBV4-2 and TRBJ1-2; D possibly corresponds to TRBD1 (6 bases). Trimming cost V 0 bases and J 5 bases, with 22 bases left between them. This CDR3 is built from 18 residues. Germline CDR1 LGHNA, CDR2 YNFKEQ. This chain's CDR3 is CASSQDRRARTDSYGYTF. Here the CDR3 DNA reads TGTGCCAGCAGCCAAGATAGGAGAGCGCGTACGGACAGTTATGGCTACACCTTC.

The chain joins TRBV30 to TRBJ1-5, with 7 positions matching TRBD1. There are 13 residues in the CDR3. Germline V lookup: CDR1 GTSNPN, CDR2 SVGIG (reference sequence). The V and J ends lost 4 bases and 6 bases, in that order; junction bases with no gene match: 6. CDR3 loop: CAWNRQGGQPQHF. CDR3 DNA: TGTGCCTGGAATAGACAGGGAGGTCAGCCCCAGCATTTT.

This clone has just one count. The gene calls are TRBV18 and TRBJ1-4; D is ambiguous. Germline V CDR1 and CDR2: KGHSH, LQKENI. The CDR3 totals 15 residues. The V gene lost 0 bases and the J gene lost 4 bases, with 9 bases spanning the gap. The CDR3 region has the DNA TGTGCCAGCTCACCACCGTCGGAGCGTAATGAAAAACTGTTTTTT. It translates to CASSPPSERNEKLFF.

The chain recombines TRBV4-1 with TRBJ2-7; D is ambiguous. The CDR3 sequence is 16 residues long. With 5 bases removed from V and 4 bases from J, the gap between germline ends came to 21 bases. Germline CDR1 MGHRA, CDR2 YSYEKL. In nucleotides, the CDR3 is TGCGCCAGCAGCTTTACGGCCCGAAATTTTGGTTACGAGCAGTACTTC. Its protein product is CASSFTARNFGYEQYF.

The genes are TRBV5-6 and TRBJ1-1; D perhaps matches TRBD1 (6 bases). V was shortened by 4 bases and J by 1 base, with 8 bases between the two germline ends. There are 13 residues in the CDR3. The germline CDR1 and CDR2 sequences are SGHDT and YYEEEE. CDR3 protein: CASSRGGNTEAFF. The CDR3, as DNA: TGTGCCAGCAGCCGAGGGGGGAACACTGAAGCTTTCTTT.

By frequency in the sample, this clone is medium-sized. This chain links TRBV11-2 with TRBJ2-2; D remains unclear. Germline CDR1 is SGHAT and CDR2 is FQNNGV. The V end lost 5 bases, the J end lost 2 bases, and 12 bases lay between the germline ends. CDR3 length: 15 amino acids. The CDR3 coding sequence is TGTGCCAGCAGCCCGGACCGTTATAACACCGGGGAGCTGTTTTTT. Protein: CASSPDRYNTGELFF.

The rearrangement links TRBV5-1 to TRBJ2-2; the D is unclear. CDR1 is SGHRS and CDR2 is YFSETQ in the germline V gene. The CDR3 has 14 amino acids. Trimming stripped 0 bases from V and 4 bases from J, with 7 bases between. This chain's CDR3 is CASSLESVTGELFF. CDR3 sequence (DNA): TGCGCCAGCAGCTTGGAGTCCGTCACCGGGGAGCTGTTTTTT.